The 5 T cell receptor beta chains reported below all come from one sample, sequenced in a study of CD8+ T cells in alopecia areata. cDNA reverse transcribed from extracted RNA served as the sequencing template. The table came from immunoSEQ multiplex PCR; TCRdb's copy has only in-frame clones and leaves some out. The sample lists about 280,000 clones; nearly 60% were seen once. Specified treatment: oral pan-JAK inhibitor, 5-10 mg twice daily. The sample here was CD4+ T cells sorted from blood, taken at week 24, from a patient treated with tofacitinib. Receptors originate from a human donor with alopecia areata.

V gene TRBV5-1 combines with J gene TRBJ1-5; TRBD1 matches 8 bases. The length of the CDR3 is 15 residues. Germline CDR1 SGHRS, CDR2 YFSETQ. V lost 4 bases and J lost 3; bases outside the gene matches: 6. CDR3 sequence (DNA): TGCGCCAGCAGCCCCCTGACAGGGGACAATCAGCCCCAGCATTTT. It specifies CASSPLTGDNQPQHF.

V is TRBV9 and J is TRBJ2-1; D unclear. The CDR3 totals 15 residues. Trimming left V 3 bases short and J 0 bases short, with 10 bases between. CDR1 and CDR2 from the germline V gene are SGDLS and YYNGEE. Written as DNA, the CDR3 is TGTGCCAGCAGCGGTGGGGTCAGCTCCTACAATGAGCAGTTCTTC. Translated, it gives CASSGGVSSYNEQFF.

This clone was seen a handful of times. This chain's CDR3 is CASSALHQDTQYF. The CDR3 coding sequence is TGTGCCAGCAGCGCCCTTCACCAAGATACGCAGTATTTT. J is TRBJ2-3 and V is TRBV7-6; D is ambiguous. The V gene's germline CDR1 is SGHVS and CDR2 FNYEAQ. The CDR3 runs to 13 residues. V was pared by 5 bases and J by 5 bases, with 11 bases between.

The chain links TRBV2 to TRBJ1-2; 8 nucleotides agree with TRBD1. Trimming at V came to 6 bases and at J to 0 bases, leaving 3 bases not matched to a gene. CDR3 length: 14 amino acids. Germline V CDR1 and CDR2: SNHLY, FYNNEI. CDR3 sequence (DNA): TGTGCCAGCAGGGGGACAGGATCTAACTATGGCTACACCTTC. Amino acids: CASRGTGSNYGYTF.

The chain combines TRBV5-4 with TRBJ2-5; 8 bases map to TRBD2. Trimming at V came to 5 bases and at J to 2 bases, leaving 5 bases not matched to a gene. The CDR3 loop spans 14 amino acids. Germline values: CDR1 SGHNT, CDR2 YYREEE (reference sequence). The CDR3 sequence: CASSSAGGQETQYF. For the CDR3, the DNA is TGTGCCAGCAGTTCGGCGGGGGGACAAGAGACCCAGTACTTC.